This TCR beta chain derives from a study of T cells in Graves' hyperthyroidism and ophthalmopathy. General study findings and limits: Expanded thyroid clonotypes (above 0.001) were mostly also found in blood.

V was shortened by 5 bases and J by 1 base, with 12 bases between the two germline ends. This CDR3 is built from 14 residues. Per germline, CDR1 SGHRS and CDR2 YFSETQ. This clonotype was recorded at least ten times. Its antigen is not identified. TCR beta CDR3 sequences were amplified from RNA transcripts. With the HTBI primer set, the TCR CDR3 went through a first round of RT-PCR. MiXCR, run by TCRdb on the multiplex PCR reads, gives a single entry per CDR3 protein. The data contain about 480,000 distinct CDR3 sequences, around an eighth of them singletons. This sequence was found in a woman aged 18-35 years with Graves' hyperthyroidism. The gene calls are TRBV5-1 and TRBJ1-1; perhaps TRBD1 as D (6 bases). The material sequenced was blood. In nucleotides, the CDR3 is TGCGCCAGCAGTACCGGGACACCGAACACTGAAGCTTTCTTT. The encoded protein is CASSTGTPNTEAFF. The full variable domain, rest sourced from reference TRBV5-1 and TRBJ1-1, is KAGVTQTPRYLIKTRGQQVTLSCSPISGHRSVSWYQQTPGQGLQFLFEYFSETQRNKGNFPGRFSGRQFSNSRSEMNVSTLELGDSALYLCASSTGTPNTEAFFGQGTRLTVV.